These 29 T cell receptor beta chains were all obtained from the same sample, sequenced in a study of T cells in narcolepsy. This table comes from immunoSEQ multiplex PCR, and its TCRdb copy is limited to in-frame clones, with some not included. The data contain under 35,000 clones, roughly 90% of them singletons. Sample: CD45RA- memory CD4+ T cells from PBMCs. The receptors were gathered from a human donor with narcolepsy.

This chain uses TRBV7-3 with TRBJ1-4; D is undetermined. The length of the CDR3 is 13 residues. Trimming took 5 bases from V and 4 from J, leaving 8 bases between them. Germline CDR1 SGHTA, CDR2 FQGTGA. This CDR3 reads CASSRGDNEKLFF. CDR3 in DNA: TGTGCCAGCAGCCGCGGGGATAATGAAAAACTGTTTTTT.

In DNA form, the CDR3 reads TGTGCCTGCGGTGGCGCAGGGAGCTCCTACGAGCAGTACTTC. As protein: CACGGAGSSYEQYF. The rearrangement uses TRBV30 and TRBJ2-7; D is tentatively TRBD1 or TRBD2 (5 bases each). The length of the CDR3 is 14 residues. V was shortened by 6 bases and J by 0 bases, with 15 bases between the two germline ends. CDR1 and CDR2 (germline): GTSNPN, SVGIG (reference sequence).

This chain connects TRBV29-1 to TRBJ2-7; tentative D call: TRBD1 (6 bases). The CDR3 has 14 residues. Per germline, CDR1 SQVTM and CDR2 ANQGSEA. V was cut by 4 bases and J by 5 bases, with 18 bases left in between. As DNA, the CDR3 is TGCAGCGTTGTTTTTTCCAGGGGAGTCCACGAGCAGTACTTC. It translates to CSVVFSRGVHEQYF.

J is TRBJ2-5 and V is TRBV5-1, with D perhaps matching TRBD2 (5 bases). Per the germline V gene, CDR1 is SGHRS and CDR2 is YFSETQ. Between the trimmed V and J ends, which lost 0 bases and 2 bases, there was a span of 5 bases. The CDR3 is 13 amino acids. The CDR3 here is CASSLGLQETQYF. As DNA, the CDR3 is TGCGCCAGCAGCTTGGGACTACAAGAGACCCAGTACTTC.

The sample holds one count of this clone. As DNA, the CDR3 is TGTGCCAGCAGCCAATTGGGTACGGCGTATGGCTACACCTTC. Translated: CASSQLGTAYGYTF. The chain joins TRBV5-5 to TRBJ1-2, with D uncertain. The CDR3 length is 14 residues. Trimming left V 4 bases short and J 5 bases short, with 15 bases between. CDR1 and CDR2 from the germline V gene are SGHKS and YYEKEE (reference sequence).

The chain recombines TRBV10-1 with TRBJ2-1; 9 bases align to TRBD2. The CDR3 is made up of 15 amino acids. J gave up 9 bases and V 0 bases, and 6 bases lay outside the gene matches. Germline-derived CDR1 and CDR2 are WNHNN and SYGVQD (reference sequence). In DNA form, the CDR3 reads TGCGCCAGCAGTGAGTCTCTAGCGGGGACCGGTGAGCAGTTCTTC. Its protein product is CASSESLAGTGEQFF.

This chain links TRBV14 with TRBJ2-4, with D possibly matching TRBD1 (6 bases). V was pared by 1 base and J by 6 bases, with 7 bases between. CDR1 and CDR2 from the germline V gene are SGHDN and FVKESK. The CDR3 contains 13 residues. Here the CDR3 reads CASSQGTVNIQYF. CDR3 DNA sequence: TGTGCCAGCAGCCAAGGGACAGTAAACATTCAGTACTTC.

The chain is built from TRBV5-4 and TRBJ2-5; TRBD1 might be the D (5 bases). The CDR3 totals 13 residues. Per germline, CDR1 SGHNT and CDR2 YYREEE (reference sequence). V lost 4 bases and J lost 7, with 14 bases in between. As DNA, the CDR3 is TGTGCCAGCAGCACAGGCCCTGGGCGGACCCAGTACTTC. Protein: CASSTGPGRTQYF.

The rearrangement joins TRBV28 to TRBJ2-5, with TRBD2 identical over 9 bases. The V and J ends lost 7 bases and 0 bases, in that order; junction bases with no gene match: 3. The CDR3 length is 14 residues. Germline lookup yields CDR1 MDHEN and CDR2 SYDVKM. In nucleotides, the CDR3 is TGTGCCAGCACCCTAGCGGGATACCAAGAGACCCAGTACTTC. Translating it yields CASTLAGYQETQYF.

The chain combines TRBV29-1 with TRBJ1-3; 8 nucleotides line up with TRBD1. The CDR3 loop spans 11 amino acids. Germline CDR1 is SQVTM and CDR2 is ANQGSEA. J gave up 15 bases and V 4 bases, and 8 bases lay outside the gene matches. The CDR3 protein is CSVAEQGVGYF. In nucleotides, the CDR3 is TGCAGCGTTGCGGAACAGGGGGTTGGATATTTT.

This clone has a single count. The V gene is TRBV28, the J gene TRBJ2-3; 12 bases map to TRBD2. The CDR3 is 16 residues long. The germline V gene has CDR1 MDHEN and CDR2 SYDVKM. V gave up 6 bases and J gave up 2 bases; unmatched junction bases: 6. The CDR3 region has the DNA TGTGCCAGCAGCCTAACTAGCGGGGGGACCACAGATACGCAGTATTTT. This codes for CASSLTSGGTTDTQYF.

This sequence joins TRBV5-1 and TRBJ2-7; TRBD1 agrees at 7 bases. The junction had 8 bases not matched to a gene; V was cut back by 2 bases and J by 0 bases. The CDR3 spans 16 residues. The germline V gene encodes CDR1 SGHRS and CDR2 YFSETQ. CDR3 protein: CASSFQTGVSSYEQYF. Here the CDR3 DNA reads TGCGCCAGCAGCTTCCAAACAGGGGTTAGCTCCTACGAGCAGTACTTC.

The chain has TRBV18 and TRBJ2-5; 8 bases fit TRBD2. The end of the DNA is better explained by TRBJ2-7, so the J call may be wrong. Germline values: CDR1 KGHSH, CDR2 LQKENI. CDR3 size: 14 residues. The CDR3 DNA follows: TGTGCCAGCTCAACAGGACTAGCTAGCTACGAGCAGTACTTC. This codes for CASSTGLASYEQYF.

The gene calls are TRBV7-2 and TRBJ2-4, with 9 bases fitting TRBD1. Germline CDR1 reads SGHTA; CDR2 reads FQGNSA. The J segment lost 7 bases and the V segment lost 5 bases, leaving 6 bases of the junction unmatched. The CDR3 loop spans 14 amino acids. The CDR3 coding sequence is TGTGCCAGCAGCATTGACAGGGGGAGGAACATTCAGTACTTC. Its protein is CASSIDRGRNIQYF.

This clone occurred a few times. The chain links TRBV30 to TRBJ2-2; the match to TRBD2 covers 8 bases. Germline V lookup: CDR1 GTSNPN, CDR2 SVGIG (reference sequence). V shed 6 bases and J 3 bases; nucleotides not matched to a gene: 12. The CDR3 totals 16 residues. Written as DNA, the CDR3 is TGTGCCTGTCCTCGTGGAATACTAGCGGACACCGGGGAGCTGTTTTTT. Translating gives CACPRGILADTGELFF.

This clone was observed once. CDR3 sequence (DNA): TGTGCTAGTGGCCGGGACAGGGGGCGACGGGATGAGCAGTTCTTC. Amino acid sequence: CASGRDRGRRDEQFF. The rearrangement links TRBV12-5 to TRBJ2-1, with 12 bases aligning to TRBD1. V lost 6 bases to trimming and J lost 8 bases; unmatched junction nucleotides: 8. The CDR3 has 15 residues. CDR1 and CDR2 from the germline V gene are LGHNT and FRNRAP.

The chain has TRBV14 and TRBJ2-2; no clear D gene. V was pared by 3 bases and J by 8 bases, with 4 bases between. Germline CDR1 is SGHDN and CDR2 is FVKESK. CDR3 length equals 11 residues. The CDR3 loop is CASSHGGELFF. CDR3 nucleotide sequence: TGTGCCAGCAGCCACGGGGGGGAGCTGTTTTTT.

This clone has a handful of counts. The gene calls are TRBV18 and TRBJ2-3, with 11 bases lining up with TRBD2. The CDR3 is 16 residues long. CDR1 is KGHSH and CDR2 is LQKENI in the germline V gene. Trimming took 0 bases from V and 2 from J; bases not matched to a gene: 1. For the CDR3, the DNA is TGTGCCAGCTCACCACCACTAGCGGGGGTCACAGATACGCAGTATTTT. Its translation: CASSPPLAGVTDTQYF.

The gene calls are TRBV28 and TRBJ1-2, with 7 nucleotides matching TRBD1. The CDR3 is 12 residues long. Germline V gives CDR1 MDHEN, CDR2 SYDVKM. V gave up 4 bases and J gave up 6 bases; unmatched junction bases: 2. The CDR3 sequence: CASSSTGNGYTF. The CDR3 nucleotides are TGTGCCAGCAGTTCGACAGGGAATGGCTACACCTTC.

This chain joins TRBV14 and TRBJ1-5; D is undetermined. V gave up 0 bases and J gave up 10 bases, with 10 bases separating them. Germline V gives CDR1 SGHDN, CDR2 FVKESK. CDR3 size: 13 residues. CDR3 amino acids: CASSQDRFGPQHF. CDR3 in DNA: TGTGCCAGCAGCCAAGATCGGTTTGGCCCCCAGCATTTT.

The rearrangement joins TRBV28 to TRBJ2-7, with D possibly being TRBD1 (6 bases). The CDR3 has 14 amino acids. V was pared by 1 base and J by 6 bases, with 13 bases between. CDR1 MDHEN and CDR2 SYDVKM come from the germline V gene. CDR3 sequence reads: CASSLFGQTSEQYF. CDR3 DNA sequence: TGTGCCAGCAGTTTATTCGGACAGACGAGCGAGCAGTACTTC.

The genes are TRBV7-5 and TRBJ2-3; the table's D gene call, TRBD2, was not cross checked with the DNA. TRBV7-5 is a documented pseudogene. The CDR3 loop spans 16 amino acids. The CDR3 protein is CFSPGGRTRNTDTQYF. CDR3 DNA: TGTTTCAGTCCGGGGGGGCGCACAAGGAACACAGATACGCAGTATTTT.

The chain links TRBV7-8 to TRBJ2-7, with TRBD1 identical over 8 bases. The CDR3 has 15 amino acids. The V gene end was trimmed by 3 bases and the J gene end by 2 bases; junction bases not matched to a gene: 6. Looked up from germline, CDR1 is SGHVS and CDR2 is FQNEAQ. CDR3 DNA sequence: TGTGCCAGCAGCTTCGGGACAGGAGGCCCCTACGAGCAGTACTTC. Translation gives CASSFGTGGPYEQYF.

The CDR3 nucleotides read TGTGCCAGCAGCTTATCGCCTGGACGCTCTGGAAACACCATATATTTT. Translating gives CASSLSPGRSGNTIYF. The chain combines TRBV7-2 with TRBJ1-3; D is unclear. Trimming shortened V by 2 bases and J by 0 bases, and 11 bases separated the two germline ends. This CDR3 has 16 amino acids. Germline CDR1 is SGHTA and CDR2 is FQGNSA. The full variable domain, with the rest looked up from reference TRBV7-2 and TRBJ1-3, is GAGVSQSPSNKVTEKGKDVELRCDPISGHTALYWYRQSLGQGLEFLIYFQGNSAPDKSGLPSDRFSAERTGGSVSTLTIQRTQQEDSAVYLCASSLSPGRSGNTIYFGEGSWLTVV.

The chain employs TRBV2 and TRBJ1-4, with a weak D call TRBD1 (5 bases). CDR3 size: 13 residues. Between the trimmed V and J ends, which lost 6 bases and 12 bases, there was a span of 17 bases. Germline V CDR1 and CDR2: SNHLY, FYNNEI. CDR3 in amino acids: CASSAKDRTQLFF. The CDR3 coding sequence is TGTGCCAGCAGCGCCAAAGACAGAACGCAACTGTTTTTT.

V usage is TRBV10-2 and J usage is TRBJ1-2; TRBD1 matches 8 bases. The CDR3 extends over 13 amino acids. CDR1 and CDR2 (germline): WSHSY, SAAADI. V was clipped by 8 bases and J by 3 bases; unmatched bases: 5. This chain's CDR3 is CASGKQGDYGYTF. The DNA for the CDR3 is TGCGCCAGCGGTAAACAGGGGGACTATGGCTACACCTTC.

The J gene is TRBJ2-7, the V gene TRBV6-6; TRBD1 matches 7 bases. V was clipped by 5 bases and J by 2 bases; unmatched bases: 0. The CDR3 sequence is 12 residues long. Germline V gives CDR1 MNHNY, CDR2 SVGAGI (reference sequence). The CDR3 DNA reads as TGTGCCAGCAGTGGGACAGCCTACGAGCAGTACTTC. This gives the protein CASSGTAYEQYF.

This sequence joins TRBV5-5 and TRBJ1-4; D unresolved. This CDR3 comprises 14 residues. V was cut by 1 base and J by 4 bases, with 8 bases left in between. Germline values: CDR1 SGHKS, CDR2 YYEKEE (reference sequence). CDR3 amino acids: CASSLLANNEKLFF. Written as DNA, the CDR3 is TGTGCCAGCAGCTTGCTAGCGAATAATGAAAAACTGTTTTTT.

The gene calls are TRBV7-9 and TRBJ1-1; D possibly corresponds to TRBD1 (6 bases). Trimming took 5 bases from V and 5 from J, leaving 9 bases between them. This CDR3 region has 12 residues. CDR1 and CDR2 (germline): SEHNR, FQNEAQ (reference sequence). The CDR3 DNA is TGTGCCAGCAGCCCGGACAGTACTGAAGCTTTCTTT. It codes for CASSPDSTEAFF.